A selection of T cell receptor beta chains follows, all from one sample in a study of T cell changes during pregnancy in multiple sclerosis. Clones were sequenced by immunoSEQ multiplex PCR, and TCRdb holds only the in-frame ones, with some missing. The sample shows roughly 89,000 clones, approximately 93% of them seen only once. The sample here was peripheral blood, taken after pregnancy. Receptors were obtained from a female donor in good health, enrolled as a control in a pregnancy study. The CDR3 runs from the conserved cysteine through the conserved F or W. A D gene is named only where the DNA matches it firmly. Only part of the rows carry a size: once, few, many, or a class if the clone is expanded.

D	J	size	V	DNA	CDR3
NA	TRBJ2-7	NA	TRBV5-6	TGTGCCAGCAGCTTGGCAGGGTCCTACGAGCAGTACTTC	CASSLAGSYEQYF
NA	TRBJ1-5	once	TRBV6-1	TGTGCCACCAAACTACGGGAGAATCAGCCCCAGCATTTT	CATKLRENQPQHF
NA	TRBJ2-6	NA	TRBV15	TGTGCCACCGGGCAAGCCTCTGGGGCCAACGTCCTGACTTTC	CATGQASGANVLTF
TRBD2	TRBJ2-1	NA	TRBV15	TGTGCCACCAGCAGTTTAGCGGGAGTTGGGATATCTGGTGAGCAGTTCTTC	CATSSLAGVGISGEQFF
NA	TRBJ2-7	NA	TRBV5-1	TGCGCCAGTACAAACCGTACAAGCTACGAGCAGTACTTC	CASTNRTSYEQYF
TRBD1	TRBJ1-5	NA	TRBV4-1	TGCGCCAGCAGCCAAAACAGGGGGTTTACCAATCAGCCCCAGCATTTT	CASSQNRGFTNQPQHF
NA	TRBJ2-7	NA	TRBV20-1	TGCAGTGCGGGGGACTTCTACGAGCAGTACTTC	CSAGDFYEQYF
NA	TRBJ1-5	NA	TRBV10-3	TGTGCCATCAGTGTGGGGAGGATGGAGAATCAGCCCCAGCATTTT	CAISVGRMENQPQHF
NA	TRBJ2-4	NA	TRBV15	TGTGCCACCAGCGCTACGACAGTGGGGATAGCCAAAAACATTCAGTACTTC	CATSATTVGIAKNIQYF
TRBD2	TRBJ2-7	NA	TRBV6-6	TGTGCCAGCAGTTACCCCCTGGCGGGAGAGGACGAGCAGTACTTC	CASSYPLAGEDEQYF
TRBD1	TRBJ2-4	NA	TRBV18	TGTGCCAGCTCACCCATGACAGGGAGTATGGGAAACATTCAGTACTTC	CASSPMTGSMGNIQYF
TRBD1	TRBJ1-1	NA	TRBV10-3	TGTGCCATCAACCCGACAGGGGGGGCGAACACTGAAGCTTTCTTT	CAINPTGGANTEAFF